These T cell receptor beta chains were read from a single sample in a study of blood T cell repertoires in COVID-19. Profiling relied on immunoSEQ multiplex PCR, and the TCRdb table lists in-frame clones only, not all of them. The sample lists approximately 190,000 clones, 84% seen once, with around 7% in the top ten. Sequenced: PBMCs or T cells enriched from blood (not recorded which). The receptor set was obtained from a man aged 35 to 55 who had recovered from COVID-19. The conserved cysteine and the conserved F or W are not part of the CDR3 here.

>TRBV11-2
ASSLGQGTSGYNEQF
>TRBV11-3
ASSYREGTEAF
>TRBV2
ASSEAFRGGYT
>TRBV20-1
SATGTSQF
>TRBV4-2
ASSQEREQGTDTQY
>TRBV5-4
ASSSDRGRANEQY
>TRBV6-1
ASSEGGKSRAQY
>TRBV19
ASSPHLGPQH
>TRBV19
ASSTGTGYRSNYGYT
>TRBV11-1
ASSLHLGGDLEAF
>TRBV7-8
ASSRRLAGDNEQF
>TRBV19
ASSIRQGAQQPQH
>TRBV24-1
ASRQGYTGELF
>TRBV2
ASTFQETQY
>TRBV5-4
ASSLAGSEAF
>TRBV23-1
ASSSHSRDSRMNTEAF
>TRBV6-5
ASSYSSLAGREVA
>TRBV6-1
ASSDRVNYGYT